One sample yielded the 27 T cell receptor beta chains listed below, sequenced in a study of regulatory T cells in long-lasting Graves disease. Stated time point: newly diagnosed GD, antithyroid drugs for less than 3 months. Scientists built the TCR library using RNA that was extracted from PBMCs. HTBI primers from iRepertoire and Arm-PCR of CDR3 regions yielded the TCR beta libraries. MiXCR, run by TCRdb on the multiplex PCR reads, gives a single entry per CDR3 protein. The data hold 500,000 or so distinct CDR3 sequences, with about 17% observed a single time. The sample was also reused in another study, on T cells in Graves' hyperthyroidism and ophthalmopathy.

The sample was peripheral blood mononuclear cells (PBMCs), taken at new diagnosis, from a patient treated with antithyroid drugs. The receptors come from a man aged 40-55 years with Graves disease.

This clonotype was seen a few times. The rearrangement links TRBV28 to TRBJ2-7; unclear D gene. Germline CDR1 and CDR2: MDHEN and SYDVKM. V shed 5 bases and J shed 4 bases, with 15 bases lying between them. This CDR3 has 14 amino acids. The CDR3 region is CASSRNRPMYEQYF. CDR3 in DNA: TGTGCCAGCAGTCGCAACCGGCCCATGTACGAGCAGTACTTC.

V is TRBV9 and J is TRBJ2-1, with D possibly matching TRBD2 (6 bases). Looked up from germline, CDR1 is SGDLS and CDR2 is YYNGEE. This CDR3 is 15 amino acids long. The germline V and J ends were trimmed by 4 bases and 8 bases, with 19 bases remaining between them. Here the CDR3 reads CASSPRRRDVDEQFF. Here the CDR3 DNA reads TGTGCCAGCAGCCCGAGGCGGAGGGACGTGGATGAGCAGTTCTTC.

This clonotype was detected ten times or more. The chain uses TRBV29-1 and TRBJ2-1; 7 positions match TRBD2. The CDR3 contains 14 residues. CDR1 is SQVTM and CDR2 is ANQGSEA in the germline V gene. The V segment lost 0 bases and the J segment 8 bases; nucleotides outside the gene matches: 7. CDR3 sequence: CSVEDGGGSHEQFF. The CDR3 bases are TGCAGCGTTGAAGATGGGGGAGGGAGCCATGAGCAGTTCTTC.

Many counts were recorded for this clonotype. Written as DNA, the CDR3 is TGCGCCAGCAATGGACTAGCAGCAGATACGCAGTATTTT. Residues: CASNGLAADTQYF. This sequence joins TRBV5-1 and TRBJ2-3; 8 bases are shared with TRBD2. J was trimmed by 4 bases and V by 6 bases; bases with no gene match: 4. This CDR3 spans 13 amino acids. Germline V gives CDR1 SGHRS, CDR2 YFSETQ.

The chain carries TRBV24-1 and TRBJ2-7, with 9 bases identical to TRBD1. The CDR3 has 15 amino acids. CDR1 is KGHDR, CDR2 SFDVKD, per germline. The ends lost 0 bases at V and 4 bases at J; junction bases unmatched: 3. This chain's CDR3 is CATSDLTDRGYEQYF. CDR3 DNA: TGTGCCACCAGTGATTTGACGGACAGGGGATACGAGCAGTACTTC.

This clonotype was seen more than once but under ten times. This chain joins TRBV9 and TRBJ2-5; 7 bases fit TRBD1. The CDR3 spans 14 residues. CDR1 is SGDLS and CDR2 is YYNGEE in the germline V gene. Trimming removed 1 base from V and 5 bases from J; junction bases left unmatched: 5. In DNA form, the CDR3 reads TGTGCCAGCAGCGTACGAGGGGGCAGGGAGACCCAGTACTTC. Translation gives CASSVRGGRETQYF.

In its sample, this clonotype was seen many times. The chain recombines TRBV5-1 with TRBJ1-2, with D tentatively TRBD1 (6 bases). CDR3 length equals 12 residues. The germline CDR1 and CDR2 sequences are SGHRS and YFSETQ. V dropped 4 bases and J dropped 7 bases, with 11 bases sitting between them. The CDR3 region is CASSAQGGGYTF. The CDR3 region has the DNA TGCGCCAGCAGCGCACAGGGAGGTGGCTACACCTTC.

This clonotype was counted at least ten times. The V and J genes are TRBV20-1 and TRBJ1-2; 8 nucleotides line up with TRBD1. The CDR3 length is 16 residues. The germline gives CDR1 DFQATT, CDR2 SNEGSKA (reference sequence). The junction had 17 bases not matched to a gene; V was cut back by 6 bases and J by 5 bases. The CDR3 reads CSAEPTGAPMRYGYTF. The CDR3 DNA follows: TGCAGTGCAGAACCGACAGGGGCCCCAATGAGGTATGGCTACACCTTC.

This clonotype came up many times. V is TRBV28 and J is TRBJ2-7, with D unresolved. Germline assignment: CDR1 MDHEN and CDR2 SYDVKM. CDR3 size: 15 residues. The germline V and J ends were trimmed by 5 bases and 6 bases, with 20 bases remaining between them. The CDR3 DNA sequence: TGTGCCAGCAGTACACCGACCATTAGGCCGGCCGAGCAGTACTTC. Protein sequence: CASSTPTIRPAEQYF.

This clonotype was recorded many times. The V gene is TRBV6-5, the J gene TRBJ1-5; no firm D call. CDR1 is MNHEY, CDR2 SVGAGI, per germline. The CDR3 length is 15 residues. V was cut by 2 bases and J by 2 bases, with 10 bases left in between. The CDR3 region is CASSYGGGGNQPQHF. CDR3 nucleotide sequence: TGTGCCAGCAGTTACGGCGGCGGTGGCAATCAGCCCCAGCATTTT.

The rearrangement uses TRBV18 and TRBJ2-7; D unresolved. The CDR3 sequence is 13 residues long. V was cut by 3 bases and J by 5 bases, with 11 bases left in between. CDR1 and CDR2 (germline): KGHSH, LQKENI. CDR3: CASSPASTDEQYF. DNA for the CDR3: TGTGCCAGCTCACCGGCGTCAACCGACGAGCAGTACTTC.

The sample holds many counts of this clonotype. This sequence joins TRBV2 and TRBJ1-1; D might be TRBD1 (5 bases). Germline CDR1 is SNHLY and CDR2 is FYNNEI. The CDR3 is made up of 13 amino acids. Between the trimmed V and J ends, which lost 6 bases and 1 base, there was a span of 9 bases. CDR3 sequence: CASRETENTEAFF. As DNA, the CDR3 is TGTGCCAGCAGGGAGACAGAGAACACTGAAGCTTTCTTT.

In its sample, this clonotype was seen a few times. This rearrangement joins TRBV9 to TRBJ2-5, with TRBD2 as a possible D gene (5 bases). The V end was cut by 4 bases, the J end by 5 bases, with 12 bases between. CDR3 length: 13 residues. In germline, CDR1 is SGDLS, CDR2 YYNGEE. Written as DNA, the CDR3 is TGTGCCAGCAGCCCGAGGGCGGGTGAGACCCAGTACTTC. Translated, it gives CASSPRAGETQYF.

The table lists this clonotype with a few counts. This chain links TRBV20-1 with TRBJ2-7; 7 bases are a match to TRBD1. V was clipped by 2 bases and J by 0 bases; unmatched bases: 1. Germline assignment: CDR1 DFQATT and CDR2 SNEGSKA (reference sequence). The CDR3 has 13 amino acids. The CDR3 region is CSARRDSSYEQYF. In nucleotides, the CDR3 is TGCAGTGCTAGAAGGGACAGCTCCTACGAGCAGTACTTC.

The chain combines TRBV15 with TRBJ2-7, with D possibly TRBD2 on 6 matching bases. V lost 5 bases to trimming and J lost 9 bases, with 17 bases between them. This CDR3 spans 13 amino acids. Germline-derived CDR1 and CDR2 are LNHNV and YYDKDF (reference sequence). The CDR3 here is CATSLEGRFGQYF. The CDR3, as DNA: TGTGCCACCAGCCTGGAGGGCCGCTTTGGGCAGTACTTC.

This clonotype was found once. A much larger clone lies a single base off, so this may be a read error. This chain links TRBV27 with TRBJ2-4; perhaps TRBD1 as D (6 bases). TRBJ1-2 matches the DNA end more closely, so the J call is doubtful. This CDR3 contains 14 residues. Germline V lookup: CDR1 MNHEY, CDR2 SMNVEV (reference sequence). CDR3 region: CACSSTGSLVGYTF. In DNA form, the CDR3 reads TGTGCCTGCAGTTCTACAGGGTCCTTGGTTGGCTACACCTTC.

This clonotype has a count of ten or more. The rearrangement uses TRBV20-1 and TRBJ1-5; 8 bases are a match to TRBD1. J lost 7 bases, V lost 5 bases, and 7 bases had no gene match. CDR3 size: 13 residues. Germline lookup yields CDR1 DFQATT and CDR2 SNEGSKA (reference sequence). The CDR3 loop is CSAQTGADQPQHF. The CDR3 coding sequence is TGCAGTGCTCAGACAGGGGCGGACCAGCCCCAGCATTTT.

The V and J genes are TRBV2 and TRBJ2-7, with D possibly being TRBD1 or TRBD2 (5 bases each). This CDR3 region has 14 residues. Trimming pared 7 bases from V and 2 bases from J, leaving 15 bases between. In germline, CDR1 is SNHLY, CDR2 FYNNEI. In DNA form, the CDR3 reads TGTGCCAGCAAGTACGGGACCCGCGCCTACGAGCAGTACTTC. It encodes CASKYGTRAYEQYF.

This clonotype was recorded many times. The chain couples TRBV12-3 or TRBV12-4 to TRBJ2-7; TRBD1 matches at 10 bases. Unmatched junction bases numbered 2, after V lost 1 base and J lost 2 bases. The CDR3 is made up of 15 amino acids. The CDR3 region has the DNA TGTGCCAGCAGTTTAGGGACAGGGGGTCCCTACGAGCAGTACTTC. Protein: CASSLGTGGPYEQYF.

This clonotype showed up many times. V usage is TRBV6-1 and J usage is TRBJ2-7; 7 bases map to TRBD1. Germline values: CDR1 MNHNS, CDR2 SASEGT. This CDR3 region has 13 residues. After removal of 7 bases from V and 4 bases from J, the junction contained 7 bases not matched to a gene. The CDR3 protein is CASNTYRGYEQYF. The CDR3 DNA is TGTGCCAGCAACACGTACAGGGGTTACGAGCAGTACTTC.

There are many counts of this clonotype. The chain combines TRBV13 with TRBJ1-1, with a possible D match to TRBD1 (6 bases). The length of the CDR3 is 15 residues. The V and J ends lost 6 bases and 3 bases respectively, with 17 bases between them. Germline lookup yields CDR1 PRHDT and CDR2 FYEKMQ (reference sequence). CDR3 DNA: TGTGCCAGCAGACAGAGGGACACTAGGGACACTGAAGCTTTCTTT. Amino acids: CASRQRDTRDTEAFF.

DNA for the CDR3: TGTGCCACCAGCAGAGATCCCCGGGCAGATACGCAGTATTTT. Translation: CATSRDPRADTQYF. V is TRBV15 and J is TRBJ2-3, with D unresolved. CDR1 and CDR2 (germline): LNHNV, YYDKDF (reference sequence). The CDR3 sequence is 14 residues long. Trimming pared 0 bases from V and 4 bases from J, leaving 8 bases between.

Concerning this clonotype: A far larger clone is just one base off, so this is likely a read error. The chain couples TRBV11-2 to TRBJ2-1; tentative D call: TRBD2 (6 bases). The CDR3 length is 17 residues. The germline CDR1 and CDR2 sequences are SGHAT and FQNNGV. Trimming left V 1 base short and J 4 bases short, with 17 bases between. CDR3 bases: TGTGCCAGCAGCTTAGCTCGGACTAACGCCACATACAATGAGCAGTTCTTC. It translates to CASSLARTNATYNEQFF.

V gene TRBV24-1 combines with J gene TRBJ1-5, with D unclear. Germline V gene data show CDR1 as KGHDR and CDR2 as SFDVKD. V dropped 4 bases and J dropped 4 bases, with 10 bases sitting between them. The CDR3 runs 14 residues. The CDR3 region has the DNA TGTGCCACCAGTGAGGCAGGAGAGAATCAGCCCCAGCATTTT. Translated: CATSEAGENQPQHF.

Only one count was recorded for this clonotype. A read error is possible here, since a much larger clone lies one base away. This chain links TRBV5-1 with TRBJ2-4, with 8 bases lining up with TRBD2. With V trimmed by 4 bases and J by 13 bases, 13 bases remained unmatched. Germline V CDR1 and CDR2: SGHRS, YFSETQ. CDR3 length: 14 amino acids. The CDR3 spells CASSPESGTSLQYF. DNA for the CDR3: TGCGCCAGCAGCCCCGAATCCGGGACTAGTTTGCAGTACTTC.

This chain uses TRBV24-1 with TRBJ2-2; tentatively, D is TRBD1 (6 bases). Germline lookup yields CDR1 KGHDR and CDR2 SFDVKD. V was clipped by 3 bases and J by 6 bases, with 13 bases between them. The CDR3 sequence is 15 residues long. CDR3 sequence: CATSDPAQGSGELFF. CDR3 nucleotides: TGTGCCACCAGTGATCCGGCCCAGGGGTCCGGGGAGCTGTTTTTT.

Turning to this clonotype: Its ends do not fully match the called genes, so a read error is possible. This rearrangement joins TRBV2 to TRBJ2-1; D gene uncertain. The CDR3 runs 16 residues. Germline-derived CDR1 and CDR2 are SNHLY and FYNNEI. CDR3 in amino acids: CASSDDILSSFNEQFF. In DNA, the CDR3 is TGTGCCAGCAGCGATGACATCTTGAGCTCCTTCAATGAGCAGTTCTTC.